The 20 T cell receptor beta chains reported below all come from one sample, sequenced in a study of cytomegalovirus exposure and HLA in healthy donors. PCR was performed using 60 Vbeta and 13 Jbeta primers. The assay was immunoSEQ multiplex PCR, and TCRdb's table has in-frame clones only and misses some. The sample carries tens of thousands of clones, 65% to 85% recorded once. Sequencing input: PBMCs. These receptors were obtained from a young man in good health and CMV-seronegative.

This clone was seen a handful of times. The J gene is TRBJ1-6, the V gene TRBV5-1; TRBD1 agrees at 7 bases. The V segment lost 4 bases and the J segment 4 bases; nucleotides outside the gene matches: 2. Germline loops: CDR1 SGHRS, CDR2 YFSETQ. This CDR3 is 14 amino acids long. The CDR3 loop reads CASSLTGYNSPLHF. In DNA, the CDR3 is TGCGCCAGCAGCCTGACAGGGTATAATTCACCCCTCCACTTT.

In this sample, this clone turned up once. The chain uses TRBV5-1 and TRBJ2-3; 15 nucleotides align to TRBD2. CDR1 and CDR2 (germline): SGHRS, YFSETQ. CDR3 size: 14 residues. V shed 4 bases, J shed 11 bases, and the junction held 5 bases outside the gene matches. CDR3 amino acids: CASSHGLAGGMQYF. CDR3 coding DNA: TGCGCCAGCAGCCACGGACTAGCGGGGGGGATGCAGTATTTT.

The chain carries TRBV9 and TRBJ2-5; 8 bases are a match to TRBD2. The ends lost 0 bases at V and 5 bases at J; junction bases unmatched: 6. This CDR3 contains 15 residues. From germline, CDR1 is SGDLS and CDR2 YYNGEE. CDR3 region: CASSVGGTGGETQYF. DNA for the CDR3: TGTGCCAGCAGCGTAGGAGGGACGGGAGGGGAGACCCAGTACTTC. Together with reference TRBV9 and TRBJ2-5, the CDR3 gives the full variable domain: DSGVTQTPKHLITATGQRVTLRCSPRSGDLSVYWYQQSLDQGLQFLIQYYNGEERAKGNILERFSAQQFPDLHSELNLSSLELGDSALYFCASSVGGTGGETQYFGPGTRLLVL.

V usage is TRBV19 and J usage is TRBJ1-4, with D tentatively TRBD1 (5 bases). The CDR3 covers 14 residues. V gave up 6 bases and J gave up 7 bases, with 15 bases separating them. Germline assignment: CDR1 LNHDA and CDR2 SQIVND (reference sequence). CDR3 bases: TGTGCCAGTAGCCCCCGGGCAGGGCCTGAAAAACTGTTTTTT. Its translation is CASSPRAGPEKLFF.

This chain uses TRBV11-3 with TRBJ1-4; D is undetermined. Germline V lookup: CDR1 SGHNT, CDR2 YENEEA. The CDR3 runs 17 residues. V was pared by 5 bases and J by 0 bases, with 16 bases between. CDR3 residues: CASSGEAGLATNEKLFF. CDR3 in DNA: TGTGCCAGCAGCGGAGAAGCAGGACTAGCAACTAATGAAAAACTGTTTTTT.

The chain carries TRBV2 and TRBJ1-3, with D perhaps matching TRBD1 (5 bases). The CDR3 sequence is 16 residues long. Germline CDR1 and CDR2: SNHLY and FYNNEI. V lost 5 bases, J lost 0 bases, and 14 bases lay in between. CDR3 residues: CASSNQGLRSGNTIYF. CDR3 DNA sequence: TGTGCCAGCAGTAATCAGGGTCTTCGCTCTGGAAACACCATATATTTT.

The chain combines TRBV5-1 with TRBJ1-5, with 7 bases fitting TRBD1. J lost 3 bases, V lost 1 base, and 16 bases had no gene match. This CDR3 is built from 19 residues. CDR1 SGHRS and CDR2 YFSETQ come from the germline V gene. This CDR3 reads CASSLRGAPGQPNNQPQHF. DNA of the CDR3: TGCGCCAGCAGCTTGAGAGGGGCACCGGGACAGCCAAACAATCAGCCCCAGCATTTT.

The V call is TRBV19, the J call TRBJ2-7; 10 bases align to TRBD2. Trimming cost V 2 bases and J 2 bases; bases outside gene matches: 9. Per the germline V gene, CDR1 is LNHDA and CDR2 is SQIVND (reference sequence). This CDR3 is 17 amino acids long. For the CDR3, the DNA is TGTGCCAGTAGTATATCCCTAGCGGGGGCCATTACCTACGAGCAGTACTTC. Residues: CASSISLAGAITYEQYF.

V is TRBV7-6 and J is TRBJ1-6, with 7 bases lining up with TRBD1. The germline gives CDR1 SGHVS, CDR2 FNYEAQ. The CDR3 is made up of 14 amino acids. V trimming: 4 bases; J trimming: 6 bases; junction bases outside the gene matches: 3. CDR3 residues: CASSSGTVNSPLHF. The CDR3 DNA reads TGTGCCAGCAGCTCCGGGACAGTTAATTCACCCCTCCACTTT.

The rearrangement uses TRBV5-1 and TRBJ2-7; possibly TRBD1 for D (5 bases). Germline CDR1 is SGHRS and CDR2 is YFSETQ. Trimming stripped 4 bases from V and 0 bases from J, with 14 bases between. There are 15 residues in the CDR3. The CDR3 loop is CASSIGQGGSYEQYF. The CDR3 region has the DNA TGCGCCAGCAGCATAGGCCAGGGTGGCTCCTACGAGCAGTACTTC.

This sequence joins TRBV6-1 and TRBJ2-2, with a tentative D call TRBD1 (6 bases). The CDR3 is 15 residues long. CDR1 is MNHNS and CDR2 is SASEGT in the germline V gene. Trimming stripped 11 bases from V and 0 bases from J, with 16 bases between. CDR3 sequence: CAVPDRLSNTGELFF. In DNA, the CDR3 is TGTGCCGTTCCGGACAGACTATCGAACACCGGGGAGCTGTTTTTT.

The chain combines TRBV4-1 with TRBJ1-2; a possible D gene is TRBD1 (5 bases). The CDR3 spans 16 residues. V lost 1 base, J lost 2 bases, and 14 bases lay in between. Germline assignment: CDR1 MGHRA and CDR2 YSYEKL. The CDR3 DNA follows: TGCGCCAGCAGCCAAGGAGTAGGACAATTCAACTATGGCTACACCTTC. Encoded protein: CASSQGVGQFNYGYTF.

This chain joins TRBV4-3 and TRBJ2-5; 7 bases line up with TRBD2. The CDR3 is made up of 15 amino acids. The germline V gene encodes CDR1 LGHNA and CDR2 YSLEER. V was pared by 0 bases and J by 4 bases, with 5 bases of the junction left unmatched. The CDR3 sequence: CASSQDRGGVETQYF. The DNA of the CDR3 is TGCGCCAGCAGCCAAGATCGCGGGGGTGTAGAGACCCAGTACTTC.

The chain combines TRBV28 with TRBJ1-4; 7 bases map to TRBD1. CDR1 is MDHEN, CDR2 SYDVKM, per germline. The CDR3 is 17 residues long. V lost 4 bases to trimming and J lost 7 bases; unmatched junction nucleotides: 15. CDR3 sequence reads: CASSYPTRKNRGEKLFF. DNA for the CDR3: TGTGCCAGCAGTTACCCAACCCGGAAGAACAGGGGTGAAAAACTGTTTTTT.

V gene TRBV19 combines with J gene TRBJ2-2; TRBD1 matches at 9 bases. The CDR3 is made up of 16 amino acids. Looked up from germline, CDR1 is LNHDA and CDR2 is SQIVND (reference sequence). Trimming cost V 8 bases and J 4 bases; bases outside gene matches: 11. The CDR3 sequence: CASLITGGASTGELFF. The CDR3 DNA sequence: TGTGCCAGTCTAATAACAGGGGGCGCGAGCACCGGGGAGCTGTTTTTT.

This clone has a single count. The chain employs TRBV6-1 and TRBJ2-5, with 7 bases aligning to TRBD2. This CDR3 comprises 12 residues. Germline CDR1 MNHNS, CDR2 SASEGT. V trimming: 7 bases; J trimming: 4 bases; junction bases outside the gene matches: 3. DNA of the CDR3: TGTGCCAGCATGGGAGGGAGAGAGACCCAGTACTTC. Translated: CASMGGRETQYF.

This clone was seen once. Germline and junction disagree at one end, which may indicate a read error. The chain is built from TRBV2 and TRBJ2-3; 7 nucleotides line up with TRBD1. This CDR3 is 11 amino acids long. Germline V CDR1 and CDR2: SNHLY, FYNNEI. In DNA, the CDR3 is TGTGCCACCAAAGCTATAGGGACAGACTCCTTT. Translating it yields CATKAIGTDSF.

The chain joins TRBV6-1 to TRBJ1-1, with D perhaps matching TRBD1 (6 bases). From germline, CDR1 is MNHNS and CDR2 SASEGT. V lost 7 bases and J 0 bases, leaving 15 bases between the germline ends. The CDR3 spans 15 residues. CDR3 bases: TGTGCCAGCACTCCAAGCGAGGGGGTGAACACTGAAGCTTTCTTT. Protein: CASTPSEGVNTEAFF.

This chain links TRBV28 with TRBJ1-2; TRBD1 is a possible D gene (6 bases). CDR1 and CDR2 (germline): MDHEN, SYDVKM. Trimming cost V 7 bases and J 7 bases, with 13 bases left between them. This CDR3 has 12 residues. This chain's CDR3 is CASTTGPGGYTF. CDR3 DNA sequence: TGTGCCAGCACCACAGGGCCGGGTGGCTACACCTTC.

The V call is TRBV19, the J call TRBJ2-5; D possibly corresponds to TRBD1 (6 bases). The germline V gene has CDR1 LNHDA and CDR2 SQIVND (reference sequence). Trimming left V 5 bases short and J 4 bases short, with 14 bases between. This CDR3 contains 14 residues. The CDR3 here is CASSYSRGLETQYF. The DNA for the CDR3 is TGTGCCAGTAGTTACTCCAGGGGTTTAGAGACCCAGTACTTC.